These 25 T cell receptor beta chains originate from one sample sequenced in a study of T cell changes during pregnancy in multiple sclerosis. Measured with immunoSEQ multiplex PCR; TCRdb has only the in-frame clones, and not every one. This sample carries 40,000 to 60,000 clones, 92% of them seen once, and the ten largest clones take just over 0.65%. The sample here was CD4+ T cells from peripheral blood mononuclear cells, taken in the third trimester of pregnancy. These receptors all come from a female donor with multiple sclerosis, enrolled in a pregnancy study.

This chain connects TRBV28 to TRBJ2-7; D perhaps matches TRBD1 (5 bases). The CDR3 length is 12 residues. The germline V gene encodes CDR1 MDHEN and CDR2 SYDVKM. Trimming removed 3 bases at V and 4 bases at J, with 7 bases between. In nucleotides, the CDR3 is TGTGCCAGCAGTTTGAAGGGGTACGAGCAGTACTTC. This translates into CASSLKGYEQYF.

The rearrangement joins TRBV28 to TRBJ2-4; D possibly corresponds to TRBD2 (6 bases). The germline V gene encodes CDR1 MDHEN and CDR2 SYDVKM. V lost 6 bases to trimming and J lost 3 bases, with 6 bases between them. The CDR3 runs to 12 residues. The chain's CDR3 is CASRGGKNIQYF. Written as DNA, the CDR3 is TGTGCCAGCAGGGGGGGCAAAAACATTCAGTACTTC.

CDR3 coding DNA: TGTGCCAGCAGCTTGGCGGGACTCGGCTACGAGCAGTACTTC. Translation: CASSLAGLGYEQYF. This chain joins TRBV5-6 and TRBJ2-7; a possible D gene is TRBD2 (6 bases). The CDR3 is 14 amino acids. V lost 0 bases to trimming and J lost 3 bases, with 10 bases between them. CDR1 and CDR2 (germline): SGHDT, YYEEEE.

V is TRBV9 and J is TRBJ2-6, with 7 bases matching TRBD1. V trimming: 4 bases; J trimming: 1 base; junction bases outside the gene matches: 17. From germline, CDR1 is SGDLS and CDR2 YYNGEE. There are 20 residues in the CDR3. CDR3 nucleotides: TGTGCCAGCAGCACTCGAACGGGACAGTCAAGTATTTCTGGGGCCAACGTCCTGACTTTC. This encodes CASSTRTGQSSISGANVLTF.

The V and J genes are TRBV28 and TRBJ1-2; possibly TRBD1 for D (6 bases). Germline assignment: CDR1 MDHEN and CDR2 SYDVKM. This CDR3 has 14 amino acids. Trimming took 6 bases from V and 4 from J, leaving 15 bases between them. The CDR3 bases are TGTGCCAGCAGCATTCCAGGGGCCCTCTATGGCTACACCTTC. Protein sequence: CASSIPGALYGYTF.

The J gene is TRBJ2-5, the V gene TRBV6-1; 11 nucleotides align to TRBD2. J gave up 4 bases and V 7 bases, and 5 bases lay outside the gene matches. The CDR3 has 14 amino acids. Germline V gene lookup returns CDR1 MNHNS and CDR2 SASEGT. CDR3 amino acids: CASTFGLAGETQYF. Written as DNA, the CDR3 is TGTGCCAGCACCTTCGGACTAGCGGGAGAGACCCAGTACTTC.

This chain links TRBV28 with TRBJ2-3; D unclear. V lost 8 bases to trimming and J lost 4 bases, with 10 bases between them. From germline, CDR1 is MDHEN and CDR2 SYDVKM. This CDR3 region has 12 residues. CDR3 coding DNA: TGTGCCAGCCAGGAAGTCTCAGATACGCAGTATTTT. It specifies CASQEVSDTQYF.

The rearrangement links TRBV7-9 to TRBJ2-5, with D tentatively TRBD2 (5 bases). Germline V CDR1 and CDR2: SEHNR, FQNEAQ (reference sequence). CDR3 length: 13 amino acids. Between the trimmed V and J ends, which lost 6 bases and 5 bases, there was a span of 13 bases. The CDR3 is CASRSNGVETQYF. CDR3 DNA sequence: TGTGCCAGCAGATCAAACGGGGTTGAGACCCAGTACTTC.

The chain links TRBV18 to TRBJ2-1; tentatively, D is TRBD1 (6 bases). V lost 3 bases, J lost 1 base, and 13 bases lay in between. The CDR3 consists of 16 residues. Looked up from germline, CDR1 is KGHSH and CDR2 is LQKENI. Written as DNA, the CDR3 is TGTGCCAGCTCACCGAGATTCAGGGGTTCCTACAATGAGCAGTTCTTC. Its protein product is CASSPRFRGSYNEQFF.

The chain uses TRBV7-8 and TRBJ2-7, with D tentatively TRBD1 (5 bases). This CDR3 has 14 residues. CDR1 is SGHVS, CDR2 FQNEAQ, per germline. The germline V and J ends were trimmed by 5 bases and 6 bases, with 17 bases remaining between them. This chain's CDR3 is CASSPPSTVGEQYF. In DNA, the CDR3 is TGTGCCAGCAGCCCTCCCTCGACAGTTGGCGAGCAGTACTTC.

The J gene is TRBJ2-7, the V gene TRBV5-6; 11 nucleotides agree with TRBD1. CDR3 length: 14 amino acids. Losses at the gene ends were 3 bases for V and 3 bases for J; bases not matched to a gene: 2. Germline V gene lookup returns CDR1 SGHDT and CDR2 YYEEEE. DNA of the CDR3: TGTGCCAGCAGCTGGGGGACAGGGGGCTACGAGCAGTACTTC. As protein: CASSWGTGGYEQYF. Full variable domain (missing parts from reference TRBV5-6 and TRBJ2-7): DAGVTQSPTHLIKTRGQQVTLRCSPKSGHDTVSWYQQALGQGPQFIFQYYEEEERQRGNFPDRFSGHQFPNYSSELNVNALLLGDSALYLCASSWGTGGYEQYFGPGTRLTVT.

The CDR3 DNA reads as TGTGCCAGCAGCCTATGGGACAGGGGGCACACTGAAGCTTTCTTT. It codes for CASSLWDRGHTEAFF. The rearrangement joins TRBV5-6 to TRBJ1-1, with 12 nucleotides matching TRBD1. The CDR3 covers 15 residues. The V segment lost 4 bases and the J segment 3 bases; nucleotides outside the gene matches: 4. Germline CDR1 is SGHDT and CDR2 is YYEEEE.

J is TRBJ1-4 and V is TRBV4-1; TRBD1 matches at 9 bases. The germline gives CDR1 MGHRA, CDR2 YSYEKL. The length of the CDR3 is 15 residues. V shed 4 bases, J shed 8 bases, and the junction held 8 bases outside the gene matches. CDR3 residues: CASSLQGAKGEKLFF. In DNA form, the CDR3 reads TGCGCCAGCAGCCTACAGGGGGCTAAGGGGGAAAAACTGTTTTTT.

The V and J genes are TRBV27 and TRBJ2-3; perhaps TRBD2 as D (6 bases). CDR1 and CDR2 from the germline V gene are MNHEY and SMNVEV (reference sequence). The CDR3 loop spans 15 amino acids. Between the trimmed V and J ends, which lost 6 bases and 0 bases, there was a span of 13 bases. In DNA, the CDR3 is TGTGCCAGCAGCTCCCGGGGGACTAGCACAGATACGCAGTATTTT. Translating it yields CASSSRGTSTDTQYF.

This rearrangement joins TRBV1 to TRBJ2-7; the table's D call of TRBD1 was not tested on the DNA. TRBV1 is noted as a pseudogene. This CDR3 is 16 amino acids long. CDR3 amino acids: CTSSPQGQGKEYEQYF. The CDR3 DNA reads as TGCACCAGCAGCCCACAAGGACAGGGGAAGGAATACGAGCAGTACTTC.

Here the CDR3 reads CASSTGRAPNEQFF. CDR3 sequence (DNA): TGCGCCAGCAGCACCGGGAGGGCCCCTAATGAGCAGTTCTTC. The V gene is TRBV5-1, the J gene TRBJ2-1; 8 nucleotides align to TRBD2. Trimming removed 4 bases from V and 7 bases from J; junction bases left unmatched: 7. The CDR3 has 14 amino acids. The V gene's germline CDR1 is SGHRS and CDR2 YFSETQ.

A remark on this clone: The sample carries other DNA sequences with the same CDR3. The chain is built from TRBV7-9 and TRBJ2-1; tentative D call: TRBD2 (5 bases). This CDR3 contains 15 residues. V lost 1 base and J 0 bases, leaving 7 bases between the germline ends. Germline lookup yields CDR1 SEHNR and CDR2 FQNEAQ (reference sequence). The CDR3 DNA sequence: TGTGCCAGCAGCTTAGGGGAGAGCTCCTACAATGAGCAGTTCTTC. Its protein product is CASSLGESSYNEQFF.

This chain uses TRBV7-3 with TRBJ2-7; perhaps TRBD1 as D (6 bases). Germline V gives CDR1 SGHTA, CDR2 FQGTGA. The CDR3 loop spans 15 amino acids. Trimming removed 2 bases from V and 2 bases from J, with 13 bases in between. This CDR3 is CASSLAGQLPYEQYF. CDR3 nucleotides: TGTGCCAGCAGCTTAGCTGGACAGCTCCCCTACGAGCAGTACTTC.

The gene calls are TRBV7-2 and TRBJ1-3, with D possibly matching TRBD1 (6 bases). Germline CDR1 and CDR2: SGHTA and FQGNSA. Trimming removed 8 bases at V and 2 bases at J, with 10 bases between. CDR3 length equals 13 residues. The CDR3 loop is CASAYRAGNTIYF. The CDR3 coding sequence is TGTGCCAGCGCATACAGGGCTGGAAACACCATATATTTT.

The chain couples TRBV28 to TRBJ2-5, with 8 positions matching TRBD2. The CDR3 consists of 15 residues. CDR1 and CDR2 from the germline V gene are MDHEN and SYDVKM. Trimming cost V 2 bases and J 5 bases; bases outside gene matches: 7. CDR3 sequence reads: CASSLPGGVGETQYF. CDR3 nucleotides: TGTGCCAGCAGTTTACCCGGGGGGGTAGGCGAGACCCAGTACTTC. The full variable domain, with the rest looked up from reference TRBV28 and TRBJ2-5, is DVKVTQSSRYLVKRTGEKVFLECVQDMDHENMFWYRQDPGLGLRLIYFSYDVKMKEKGDIPEGYSVSREKKERFSLILESASTNQTSMYLCASSLPGGVGETQYFGPGTRLLVL.

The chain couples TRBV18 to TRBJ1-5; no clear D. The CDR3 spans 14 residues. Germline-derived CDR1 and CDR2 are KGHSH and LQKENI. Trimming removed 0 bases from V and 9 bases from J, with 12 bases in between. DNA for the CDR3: TGTGCCAGCTCACCACCCTCGAGTAAACGGCCCCAGCATTTT. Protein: CASSPPSSKRPQHF.

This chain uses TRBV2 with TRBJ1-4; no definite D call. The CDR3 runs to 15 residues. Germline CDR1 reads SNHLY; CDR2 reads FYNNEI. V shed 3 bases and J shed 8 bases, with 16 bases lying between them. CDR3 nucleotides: TGTGCCAGCAGTGATAAGGGAGCCCTGAACGAAAAACTGTTTTTT. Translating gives CASSDKGALNEKLFF.

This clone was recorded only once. CDR3 sequence (DNA): TGTGCCAGCAGCGCTTCGACAGGAGTAGACTACGAGCAGTACTTC. Translation gives CASSASTGVDYEQYF. This chain connects TRBV11-2 to TRBJ2-7; a weak D match, TRBD1 (6 bases). The V end lost 5 bases, the J end lost 3 bases, and 17 bases lay between the germline ends. Germline-derived CDR1 and CDR2 are SGHAT and FQNNGV. The CDR3 spans 15 residues. The whole variable domain, filled in from reference TRBV11-2 and TRBJ2-7, reads EAGVAQSPRYKIIEKRQSVAFWCNPISGHATLYWYQQILGQGPKLLIQFQNNGVVDDSQLPKDRFSAERLKGVDSTLKIQPAKLEDSAVYLCASSASTGVDYEQYFGPGTRLTVT.

The CDR3 region is CASSDGSLAGYNEQFF. As DNA, the CDR3 is TGCGCCAGCAGCGATGGTTCACTAGCGGGATATAATGAGCAGTTCTTC. This chain connects TRBV5-1 to TRBJ2-1, with TRBD2 matching 10 bases. Germline lookup yields CDR1 SGHRS and CDR2 YFSETQ. Unmatched junction bases numbered 11, after V lost 4 bases and J lost 7 bases. The CDR3 is made up of 16 amino acids.

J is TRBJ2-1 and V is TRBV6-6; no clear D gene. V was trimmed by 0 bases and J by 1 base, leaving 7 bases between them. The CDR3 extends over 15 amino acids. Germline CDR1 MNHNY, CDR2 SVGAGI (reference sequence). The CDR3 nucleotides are TGTGCCAGCAGTTACTCCTCGGGTTCCTACAATGAGCAGTTCTTC. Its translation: CASSYSSGSYNEQFF.